This is a list of T cell receptor beta chains from one sample in a study of shared clonotypes between healthy human individuals. Repertoires were generated with immunoSEQ multiplex PCR, while TCRdb's copy carries only in-frame clones and drops some. The data contain about 580,000 clones, roughly 98% of them singletons. The sample taken for sequencing was naive CD8+ T cells sorted from blood. The receptor set was obtained from a man under 40 in good health. The CDR3 runs from the conserved cysteine through the conserved F or W. Fields, in order: clone size, D gene, J gene, V gene, CDR3 protein, CDR3 DNA. D genes are given only for firm matches. Where a row states a size, it is once, few, many or the class of an expanded clone; other rows omit it.

clone_size: .
d_call: .
j_call: TRBJ2-1
v_call: TRBV18
cdr3_aa: CASSPKMESSYNEQFF
cdr3_nt: TGTGCCAGCTCACCCAAAATGGAGAGCTCCTACAATGAGCAGTTCTTC

clone_size: .
d_call: .
j_call: TRBJ2-7
v_call: TRBV6-5
cdr3_aa: CASSLGNYEQYF
cdr3_nt: TGTGCCAGCAGCCTCGGGAACTACGAGCAGTACTTC

clone_size: few
d_call: .
j_call: TRBJ2-3
v_call: TRBV6-1
cdr3_aa: CASADTQYF
cdr3_nt: TGTGCCAGTGCAGATACGCAGTATTTT

clone_size: .
d_call: .
j_call: TRBJ1-5
v_call: TRBV2
cdr3_aa: CASMIPDQPQHF
cdr3_nt: TGTGCCAGCATGATCCCTGATCAGCCCCAGCATTTT

clone_size: .
d_call: .
j_call: TRBJ2-7
v_call: TRBV2
cdr3_aa: CALRGGFYEQYF
cdr3_nt: TGTGCCCTTCGGGGCGGGTTCTACGAGCAGTACTTC

clone_size: .
d_call: .
j_call: TRBJ2-1
v_call: TRBV18
cdr3_aa: CASSRLERLASSNEQFF
cdr3_nt: TGTGCCAGCTCACGACTTGAACGTCTAGCGTCCTCAAATGAGCAGTTCTTC

clone_size: .
d_call: .
j_call: TRBJ2-7
v_call: TRBV11-2
cdr3_aa: CASSLAGVEQYF
cdr3_nt: TGTGCCAGCAGCTTAGCAGGGGTCGAGCAGTACTTC

clone_size: .
d_call: TRBD2
j_call: TRBJ2-7
v_call: TRBV27
cdr3_aa: CASSLGTSGSSYEQYF
cdr3_nt: TGTGCCAGCAGTTTAGGGACTAGCGGGAGTAGCTACGAGCAGTACTTC

clone_size: .
d_call: TRBD2
j_call: TRBJ2-1
v_call: TRBV19
cdr3_aa: CASSIVTGGPLYNEQFF
cdr3_nt: TGTGCCAGTAGTATAGTGACGGGAGGGCCTCTATACAATGAGCAGTTCTTC

clone_size: .
d_call: .
j_call: TRBJ1-2
v_call: TRBV5-5
cdr3_aa: CASSLFPVSYGYTF
cdr3_nt: TGTGCCAGCAGCTTGTTTCCGGTGAGCTATGGCTACACCTTC

clone_size: .
d_call: .
j_call: TRBJ2-2
v_call: TRBV29-1
cdr3_aa: CSVPQKTGELFF
cdr3_nt: TGCAGCGTTCCCCAAAAAACCGGGGAGCTGTTTTTT

clone_size: .
d_call: TRBD2
j_call: TRBJ2-1
v_call: TRBV27
cdr3_aa: CASSTGTSNEQFF
cdr3_nt: TGTGCCAGCAGCACAGGGACTAGCAATGAGCAGTTCTTC

clone_size: .
d_call: .
j_call: TRBJ2-2
v_call: TRBV5-1
cdr3_aa: CASSLEATGELFF
cdr3_nt: TGCGCCAGCAGCTTGGAGGCGACCGGGGAGCTGTTTTTT

clone_size: .
d_call: .
j_call: TRBJ1-2
v_call: TRBV19
cdr3_aa: CASSTGRGISYGYTF
cdr3_nt: TGTGCCAGTAGTACGGGACGTGGAATTTCGTATGGCTACACCTTC

clone_size: once
d_call: TRBD2
j_call: TRBJ2-1
v_call: TRBV6-5
cdr3_aa: CASKLAGGGEQFF
cdr3_nt: TGTGCCAGCAAATTAGCGGGAGGTGGTGAGCAGTTCTTC

clone_size: .
d_call: .
j_call: TRBJ1-4
v_call: TRBV6-6
cdr3_aa: CASSPDAGTNEKLFF
cdr3_nt: TGTGCCAGCAGTCCAGACGCCGGAACTAATGAAAAACTGTTTTTT

clone_size: .
d_call: .
j_call: TRBJ2-7
v_call: TRBV4-1
cdr3_aa: CASSQALGSSYEQYF
cdr3_nt: TGCGCCAGCAGCCAAGCATTGGGCAGCTCCTACGAGCAGTACTTC

clone_size: .
d_call: TRBD1
j_call: TRBJ1-2
v_call: TRBV7-9
cdr3_aa: CASSLADRSYGYTF
cdr3_nt: TGTGCCAGCAGCTTAGCGGACAGGTCGTATGGCTACACCTTC

clone_size: .
d_call: .
j_call: TRBJ2-2
v_call: TRBV27
cdr3_aa: CASNLGGETGELFF
cdr3_nt: TGTGCCAGCAACTTGGGGGGCGAGACCGGGGAGCTGTTTTTT

clone_size: .
d_call: TRBD2
j_call: TRBJ2-1
v_call: TRBV9
cdr3_aa: CASSGHRTSGYNEQFF
cdr3_nt: TGTGCCAGCAGCGGGCACAGGACTAGCGGTTACAATGAGCAGTTCTTC

clone_size: .
d_call: TRBD2
j_call: TRBJ2-7
v_call: TRBV9
cdr3_aa: CASSASGTYEQYF
cdr3_nt: TGTGCCAGCAGCGCTAGCGGGACGTACGAGCAGTACTTC

clone_size: .
d_call: .
j_call: TRBJ2-5
v_call: TRBV29-1
cdr3_aa: CSVEEVSAPTQYF
cdr3_nt: TGCAGCGTTGAAGAAGTCAGCGCCCCGACCCAGTACTTC

clone_size: .
d_call: .
j_call: TRBJ1-1
v_call: TRBV9
cdr3_aa: CASSDRPNTEAFF
cdr3_nt: TGTGCCAGCAGCGACAGACCGAACACTGAAGCTTTCTTT

clone_size: .
d_call: .
j_call: TRBJ1-1
v_call: TRBV4-3
cdr3_aa: CASSQEGTDNTEAFF
cdr3_nt: TGCGCCAGCAGCCAAGAAGGAACAGACAACACTGAAGCTTTCTTT

clone_size: .
d_call: .
j_call: TRBJ1-5
v_call: TRBV21-1
cdr3_aa: CASSKRDIIVLNQPQHF
cdr3_nt: TGTGCCAGCAGCAAAAGGGACATCATCGTCCTCAATCAGCCCCAGCATTTT

clone_size: .
d_call: .
j_call: TRBJ2-2
v_call: TRBV27
cdr3_aa: CASSHRENGELFF
cdr3_nt: TGTGCCAGCAGTCACAGGGAAAATGGGGAGCTGTTTTTT

clone_size: .
d_call: TRBD2
j_call: TRBJ2-2
v_call: TRBV27
cdr3_aa: CASSLFRGLAVTGELFF
cdr3_nt: TGTGCCAGCAGTTTATTCCGTGGACTAGCGGTCACCGGGGAGCTGTTTTTT

clone_size: .
d_call: .
j_call: TRBJ2-1
v_call: TRBV11-3
cdr3_aa: CASSLDTSLPYNEQFF
cdr3_nt: TGTGCCAGCAGCTTAGACACCTCGCTGCCCTACAATGAGCAGTTCTTC

clone_size: .
d_call: .
j_call: TRBJ2-2
v_call: TRBV29-1
cdr3_aa: CSVPWRSGGELFF
cdr3_nt: TGCAGCGTTCCTTGGCGGTCCGGCGGGGAGCTGTTTTTT

clone_size: .
d_call: TRBD2
j_call: TRBJ2-3
v_call: TRBV7-9
cdr3_aa: CASSPPWREGKLADTQYF
cdr3_nt: TGTGCCAGCAGCCCCCCTTGGCGGGAGGGGAAATTGGCAGATACGCAGTATTTT

clone_size: .
d_call: .
j_call: TRBJ2-2
v_call: TRBV5-1
cdr3_aa: CASSLAGGDTGELFF
cdr3_nt: TGCGCCAGCAGCTTGGCCGGGGGCGACACCGGGGAGCTGTTTTTT

clone_size: .
d_call: .
j_call: TRBJ1-2
v_call: TRBV4-1
cdr3_aa: CASSQGDRTYGYTF
cdr3_nt: TGCGCCAGCAGCCAAGGCGACAGGACCTATGGCTACACCTTC

clone_size: once
d_call: .
j_call: TRBJ2-1
v_call: TRBV6-5
cdr3_aa: CASSLGDFPMEQFF
cdr3_nt: TGTGCCAGCAGTTTGGGGGACTTCCCAATGGAGCAGTTCTTC

clone_size: .
d_call: TRBD1
j_call: TRBJ2-7
v_call: TRBV5-1
cdr3_aa: CASSVTGTYEQYF
cdr3_nt: TGCGCCAGCAGCGTGACAGGGACCTACGAGCAGTACTTC

clone_size: .
d_call: TRBD2
j_call: TRBJ2-5
v_call: TRBV9
cdr3_aa: CASSQSGLVTETQYF
cdr3_nt: TGTGCCAGCAGCCAGTCCGGACTAGTCACGGAGACCCAGTACTTC

clone_size: few
d_call: TRBD1
j_call: TRBJ2-7
v_call: TRBV5-4
cdr3_aa: CASSPGTGPIDEQYF
cdr3_nt: TGTGCCAGCAGCCCCGGGACAGGGCCTATCGACGAGCAGTACTTC

clone_size: .
d_call: .
j_call: TRBJ1-5
v_call: TRBV15
cdr3_aa: CATRTFVGQPQHF
cdr3_nt: TGTGCCACCAGGACATTTGTTGGTCAGCCCCAGCATTTT

clone_size: .
d_call: .
j_call: TRBJ1-1
v_call: TRBV19
cdr3_aa: CASLSNRDLNTEAFF
cdr3_nt: TGTGCCAGTCTCTCGAACAGAGATCTCAACACTGAAGCTTTCTTT

clone_size: once
d_call: TRBD1
j_call: TRBJ2-7
v_call: TRBV18
cdr3_aa: CASSGTAASYEQYF
cdr3_nt: TGTGCCAGCTCAGGGACAGCCGCCTCCTACGAGCAGTACTTC

clone_size: .
d_call: .
j_call: TRBJ2-1
v_call: TRBV7-9
cdr3_aa: CASSLLQGQFF
cdr3_nt: TGTGCCAGCAGCTTACTACAGGGGCAGTTCTTC

clone_size: .
d_call: TRBD2
j_call: TRBJ2-7
v_call: TRBV7-9
cdr3_aa: CASSHPSGSSYEQYF
cdr3_nt: TGTGCCAGCAGCCACCCTAGCGGGAGCTCCTACGAGCAGTACTTC

clone_size: .
d_call: .
j_call: TRBJ2-7
v_call: TRBV5-5
cdr3_aa: CASSPYRVQEQYF
cdr3_nt: TGTGCCAGCAGCCCCTACAGGGTGCAAGAGCAGTACTTC

clone_size: once
d_call: TRBD2
j_call: TRBJ2-1
v_call: TRBV5-1
cdr3_aa: CASSLELANYNEQFF
cdr3_nt: TGCGCCAGCAGCTTGGAACTAGCGAACTACAATGAGCAGTTCTTC

clone_size: .
d_call: .
j_call: TRBJ2-3
v_call: TRBV7-2
cdr3_aa: CASILGGTRTDTQYF
cdr3_nt: TGTGCCAGCATCTTGGGCGGGACTCGAACAGATACGCAGTATTTT

clone_size: .
d_call: .
j_call: TRBJ1-1
v_call: TRBV6-6
cdr3_aa: CASSPIQGGNTEAFF
cdr3_nt: TGTGCCAGCAGTCCGATACAGGGAGGAAACACTGAAGCTTTCTTT

clone_size: .
d_call: .
j_call: TRBJ1-1
v_call: TRBV27
cdr3_aa: CASSSWGTDPRDLAEAFF
cdr3_nt: TGTGCCAGCAGTTCGTGGGGGACGGATCCCCGAGACCTCGCTGAAGCTTTCTTT

clone_size: .
d_call: .
j_call: TRBJ2-7
v_call: TRBV30
cdr3_aa: CAWSLKRSTYEQYF
cdr3_nt: TGTGCCTGGAGTCTCAAGAGGTCCACCTACGAGCAGTACTTC

clone_size: .
d_call: TRBD2
j_call: TRBJ2-3
v_call: TRBV11-2
cdr3_aa: CASSLVQRGDTQYF
cdr3_nt: TGTGCCAGCAGCTTAGTACAGCGGGGAGATACGCAGTATTTT

clone_size: .
d_call: TRBD2
j_call: TRBJ2-7
v_call: TRBV7-6
cdr3_aa: CASSPLAGEGYEQYF
cdr3_nt: TGTGCCAGCAGCCCTTTAGCGGGAGAGGGCTACGAGCAGTACTTC

clone_size: .
d_call: .
j_call: TRBJ2-3
v_call: TRBV5-8
cdr3_aa: CASSLGTPSTDTQYF
cdr3_nt: TGTGCCAGCAGCTTGGGTACTCCTAGCACAGATACGCAGTATTTT

clone_size: .
d_call: .
j_call: TRBJ2-3
v_call: TRBV28
cdr3_aa: CASSPGPDTQYF
cdr3_nt: TGTGCCAGCTCCCCGGGGCCCGATACGCAGTATTTT

clone_size: .
d_call: .
j_call: TRBJ1-2
v_call: TRBV5-1
cdr3_aa: CASSPTQGTWGYGYTF
cdr3_nt: TGCGCCAGCAGCCCGACCCAAGGGACCTGGGGGTATGGCTACACCTTC

clone_size: .
d_call: .
j_call: TRBJ2-5
v_call: TRBV11-2
cdr3_aa: CASSLESETQYF
cdr3_nt: TGTGCCAGCAGCTTAGAATCGGAGACCCAGTACTTC

clone_size: .
d_call: .
j_call: TRBJ1-1
v_call: TRBV7-7
cdr3_aa: CASSLGVDTEAFF
cdr3_nt: TGTGCTAGCAGCTTGGGGGTTGACACTGAAGCTTTCTTT

clone_size: .
d_call: .
j_call: TRBJ1-2
v_call: TRBV28
cdr3_aa: CASSLFGLQGHHDRYGYTF
cdr3_nt: TGTGCCAGCAGTTTATTCGGTCTACAGGGCCATCACGACCGCTATGGCTACACCTTC

clone_size: .
d_call: TRBD1
j_call: TRBJ2-2
v_call: TRBV9
cdr3_aa: CASTGQGAPGELFF
cdr3_nt: TGTGCCAGCACCGGACAGGGGGCGCCCGGGGAGCTGTTTTTT

clone_size: .
d_call: .
j_call: TRBJ2-7
v_call: TRBV5-1
cdr3_aa: CASSLAVASYEQYF
cdr3_nt: TGCGCCAGCAGCTTGGCGGTGGCGTCCTACGAGCAGTACTTC